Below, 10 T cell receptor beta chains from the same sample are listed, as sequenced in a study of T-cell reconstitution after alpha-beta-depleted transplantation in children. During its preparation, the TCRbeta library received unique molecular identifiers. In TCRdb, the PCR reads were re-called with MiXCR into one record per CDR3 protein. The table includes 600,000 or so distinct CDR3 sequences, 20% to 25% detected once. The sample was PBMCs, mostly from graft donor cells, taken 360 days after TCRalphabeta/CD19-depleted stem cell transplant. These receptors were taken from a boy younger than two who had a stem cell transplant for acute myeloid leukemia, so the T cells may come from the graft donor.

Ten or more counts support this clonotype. In nucleotides, the CDR3 is TGTGCCAGCAGACGAGACAGGGCGCAGTTCTTC. Translated, it gives CASRRDRAQFF. This chain joins TRBV6-5 and TRBJ2-1; TRBD1 aligns across 7 bases. The CDR3 sequence is 11 residues long. The germline V gene has CDR1 MNHEY and CDR2 SVGAGI. V lost 6 bases to trimming and J lost 12 bases; unmatched junction nucleotides: 5.

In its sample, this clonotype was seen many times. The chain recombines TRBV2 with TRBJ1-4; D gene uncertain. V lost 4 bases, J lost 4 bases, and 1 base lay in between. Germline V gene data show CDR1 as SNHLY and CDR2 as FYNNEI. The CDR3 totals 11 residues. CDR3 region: CASSVNEKLFF. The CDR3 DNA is TGTGCCAGCAGTGTTAATGAAAAACTGTTTTTT.

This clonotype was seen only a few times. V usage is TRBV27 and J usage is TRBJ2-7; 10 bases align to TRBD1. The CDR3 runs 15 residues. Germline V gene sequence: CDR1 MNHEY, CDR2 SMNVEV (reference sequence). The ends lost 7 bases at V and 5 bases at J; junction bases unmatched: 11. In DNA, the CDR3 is TGTGCCAGCACATGGATGGGACAGGGGCTCCACGAGCAGTACGTC. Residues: CASTWMGQGLHEQYV.

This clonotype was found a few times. CDR3 loop: CASSLGHPMYNEQFF. CDR3 bases: TGTGCCAGCAGCTTGGGGCACCCAATGTACAATGAGCAGTTCTTC. The rearrangement joins TRBV5-6 to TRBJ2-1, with unresolved D. The CDR3 spans 15 residues. V lost 0 bases and J lost 4, with 11 bases in between. Germline assignment: CDR1 SGHDT and CDR2 YYEEEE.

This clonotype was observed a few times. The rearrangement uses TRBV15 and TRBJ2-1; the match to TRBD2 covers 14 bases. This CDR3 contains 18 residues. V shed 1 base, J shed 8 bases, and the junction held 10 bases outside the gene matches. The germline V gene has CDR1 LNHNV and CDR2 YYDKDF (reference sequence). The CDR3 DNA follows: TGTGCCACCAGCAGAGTCTTGTTGACTAGCGGGGGGGCATATGAGCAGTTCTTC. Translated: CATSRVLLTSGGAYEQFF.

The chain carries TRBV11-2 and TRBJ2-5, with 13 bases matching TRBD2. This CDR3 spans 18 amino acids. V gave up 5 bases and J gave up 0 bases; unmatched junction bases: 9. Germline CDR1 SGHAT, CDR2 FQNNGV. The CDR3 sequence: CASSPGTSGNEYQETQYF. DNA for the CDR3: TGTGCCAGCAGCCCTGGGACTAGCGGGAACGAGTACCAAGAGACCCAGTACTTC.

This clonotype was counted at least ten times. The CDR3 nucleotides are TGTGCCAGCAGCCAAGCCCACCCAGATACGCAGTATTTT. Its translation: CASSQAHPDTQYF. This sequence joins TRBV14 and TRBJ2-3; D not certain. Germline V gene sequence: CDR1 SGHDN, CDR2 FVKESK. Trimming shortened V by 1 base and J by 4 bases, and 6 bases separated the two germline ends. This CDR3 spans 13 amino acids.

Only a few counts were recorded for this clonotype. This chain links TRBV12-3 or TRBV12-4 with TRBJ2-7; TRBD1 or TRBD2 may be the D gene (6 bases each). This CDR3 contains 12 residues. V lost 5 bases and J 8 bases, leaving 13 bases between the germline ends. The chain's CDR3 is CASSQQGGQQYV. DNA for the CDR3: TGTGCCAGCAGTCAACAGGGAGGCCAGCAGTACGTC.

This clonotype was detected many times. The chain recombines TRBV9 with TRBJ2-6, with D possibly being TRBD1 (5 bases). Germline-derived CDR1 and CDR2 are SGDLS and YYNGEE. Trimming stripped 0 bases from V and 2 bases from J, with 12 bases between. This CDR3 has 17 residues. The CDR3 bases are TGTGCCAGCAGCGTAGAGGGGTATTGGGCTGGGGCCAACGTCCTGACTTTC. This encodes CASSVEGYWAGANVLTF.

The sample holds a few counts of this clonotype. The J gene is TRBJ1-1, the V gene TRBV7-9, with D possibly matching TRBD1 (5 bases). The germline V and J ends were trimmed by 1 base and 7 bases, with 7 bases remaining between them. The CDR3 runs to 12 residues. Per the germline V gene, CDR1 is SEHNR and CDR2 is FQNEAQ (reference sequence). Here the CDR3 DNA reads TGTGCCAGCAGCTTAGGACAGAGTGAAGCTTTCTTT. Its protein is CASSLGQSEAFF.